This T cell receptor beta chain is from a study of regulatory T cells in long-lasting Graves disease. This clonotype showed up just a few times. The antigen remains unidentified. Library construction for TCR beta used iRepertoire HTBI primers and Arm-PCR of CDR3 regions. Authors' processing steps: Analysis of the samples identified roughly 62 TRBV and 14 TRBJ segments. TCRdb used MiXCR to reprocess the multiplex PCR reads, holding one entry per CDR3 protein. In this record, the V and J calls reflect TCRdb's handling and not the investigators' own analysis. The sample includes about 420,000 distinct CDR3 sequences, about 25% of them seen just once. Regarding time point: persistent/refractory GD, antithyroid drugs over 5 years with positive TRAb. The TCR library was made from RNA that had been extracted from PBMCs in TRIzol. In each case, Graves' disease was diagnosed per American Thyroid Association guidelines.

The ends lost 11 bases at V and 7 bases at J; junction bases unmatched: 15. There are 15 residues in the CDR3. Germline V gene data show CDR1 as LNHDA and CDR2 as SQIVND (reference sequence). Study-level findings and limits: Patients with persistent disease showed a bias toward TRBV28, TRBJ1-2 and TRBJ2-5.

This sequence originates from a female donor with Graves disease. Sequencing used peripheral blood mononuclear cells (PBMCs), obtained when the disease was refractory, from a patient treated with antithyroid drugs. The rearrangement joins TRBV19 to TRBJ1-5; 9 bases agree with TRBD1. CDR3 in amino acids: CAPEGDYRGRQPQHF. The CDR3 bases are TGTGCCCCTGAGGGCGATTACAGGGGGCGGCAGCCCCAGCATTTT.